This T cell receptor (beta chain) is from a study of T-cell reconstitution after alpha-beta-depleted transplantation in children. V was trimmed by 4 bases and J by 9 bases, leaving 6 bases between them. The CDR3 is made up of 11 amino acids. Library preparation (for TCRbeta) was performed with unique molecular identifiers. TCRdb fed the PCR reads into MiXCR, producing one record per CDR3 protein. The sample lists about 410,000 distinct CDR3 sequences, roughly 22% occurring once. V and J are TRBV12-3 or TRBV12-4 and TRBJ2-2; D is undetermined. The TCR comes from a human donor who donated a stem cell graft to a child with acute myeloid leukemia. The starting material was PBMCs from the stem cell graft donor, obtained from the stem cell graft. The CDR3 reads CASSSRRELFF. For the CDR3, the DNA is TGTGCCAGCAGTTCTAGGAGGGAGCTGTTTTTT.